This T cell receptor (beta chain) was documented in a study of beta chain features in type 1 diabetes. The sequenced template was cDNA made from the entire isolated RNA. Data came from immunoSEQ multiplex PCR; TCRdb stores just in-frame clones and leaves some out. The sample consists of roughly 340,000 clones, around 12% of them appearing once. The sample holds a few counts of this clone. Its antigen remains unknown. Study-level findings and limits: When Type 1 diabetes patients were examined, their TCRB CDR3s proved moderately but significantly shorter in all four CD4+ subsets.

Sequencing was performed on naive CD4+ T cells from blood. This TCR was recovered from a woman between 18 and 29 years old with type 1 diabetes.

The CDR3: CASSLGVVAGPRETQYF. DNA of the CDR3: TGTGCCAGCAGCTTAGGGGTTGTCGCAGGGCCTCGGGAGACCCAGTACTTC. The chain links TRBV7-2 to TRBJ2-5; a possible D gene is TRBD1 (5 bases). Germline V gene data show CDR1 as SGHTA and CDR2 as FQGNSA. V was cut by 1 base and J by 5 bases, with 20 bases left in between. This CDR3 is built from 17 residues.